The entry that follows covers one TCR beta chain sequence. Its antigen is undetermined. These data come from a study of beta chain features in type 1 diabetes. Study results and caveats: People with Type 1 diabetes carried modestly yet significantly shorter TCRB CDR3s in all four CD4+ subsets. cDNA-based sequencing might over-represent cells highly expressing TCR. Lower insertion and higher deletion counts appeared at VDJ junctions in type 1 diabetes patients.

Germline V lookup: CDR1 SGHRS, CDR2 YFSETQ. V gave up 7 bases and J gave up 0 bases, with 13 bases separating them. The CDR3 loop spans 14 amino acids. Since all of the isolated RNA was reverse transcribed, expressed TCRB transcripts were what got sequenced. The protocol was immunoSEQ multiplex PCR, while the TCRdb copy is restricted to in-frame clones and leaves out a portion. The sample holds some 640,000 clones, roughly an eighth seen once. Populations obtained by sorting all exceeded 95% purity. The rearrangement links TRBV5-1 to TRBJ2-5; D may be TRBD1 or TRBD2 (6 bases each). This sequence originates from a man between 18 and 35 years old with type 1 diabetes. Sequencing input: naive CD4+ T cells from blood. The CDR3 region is CASARGGNQETQYF. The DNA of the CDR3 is TGCGCCAGCGCGCGAGGGGGGAACCAAGAGACCCAGTACTTC.